What follows are 24 T cell receptor beta chains derived from one specimen sequenced in a study of shared clonotypes between healthy human individuals. Only in-frame clones appear in the TCRdb table, and some are missing; sequencing was by immunoSEQ multiplex PCR. The table has 2 million to 2.5 million clones, just over 90% seen once. Specimen: naive CD4+ T cells from PBMCs. Stated subset: CD45RA+ positively selected. The receptors originated from a man younger than 35 in good health. Some clones in this sample may be carry-over from other donors' samples.

J is TRBJ2-1 and V is TRBV6-1; the D gene is possibly TRBD2 (6 bases). The ends were cut back, 3 bases at V and 3 bases at J, with 18 bases in the middle. Germline lookup yields CDR1 MNHNS and CDR2 SASEGT. There are 17 residues in the CDR3. CDR3 in amino acids: CASSDETSPTNYNEQFF. The CDR3 DNA sequence: TGTGCCAGCAGTGATGAAACTAGCCCCACCAACTACAATGAGCAGTTCTTC.

This rearrangement joins TRBV5-4 to TRBJ2-1; 10 nucleotides line up with TRBD2. Germline V gives CDR1 SGHNT, CDR2 YYREEE (reference sequence). The CDR3 totals 15 residues. V trimming: 4 bases; J trimming: 4 bases; junction bases outside the gene matches: 5. CDR3 amino acids: CASSQAGGPYNEQFF. The CDR3 coding sequence is TGTGCCAGCAGCCAAGCGGGAGGGCCGTACAATGAGCAGTTCTTC.

This rearrangement joins TRBV5-1 to TRBJ1-1; D unclear. V gave up 4 bases and J gave up 0 bases, with 19 bases separating them. The CDR3 spans 17 residues. Germline assignment: CDR1 SGHRS and CDR2 YFSETQ. The CDR3 DNA reads as TGCGCCAGCAGCCCCCTGGCCACGACGGGTCTGAACACTGAAGCTTTCTTT. Its translation: CASSPLATTGLNTEAFF. The full variable domain, its missing parts supplied by reference TRBV5-1 and TRBJ1-1, is KAGVTQTPRYLIKTRGQQVTLSCSPISGHRSVSWYQQTPGQGLQFLFEYFSETQRNKGNFPGRFSGRQFSNSRSEMNVSTLELGDSALYLCASSPLATTGLNTEAFFGQGTRLTVV.

This chain joins TRBV2 and TRBJ1-4, with D hard to call. The CDR3 is made up of 14 amino acids. Trimming pared 5 bases from V and 7 bases from J, leaving 14 bases between. From germline, CDR1 is SNHLY and CDR2 FYNNEI. The CDR3 protein is CASSMDAIGEKLFF. The DNA of the CDR3 is TGTGCCAGCAGTATGGACGCCATAGGTGAAAAACTGTTTTTT.

Concerning this clone: At the DNA level, this CDR3 is encoded by other sequences in the same sample as well. The V and J genes are TRBV19 and TRBJ1-2, with D hard to call. V dropped 1 base and J dropped 5 bases, with 8 bases sitting between them. Germline CDR1 and CDR2: LNHDA and SQIVND (reference sequence). This CDR3 has 13 amino acids. The CDR3, as DNA: TGTGCCAGTAGTATAGTGACTGCATATGGCTACACCTTC. Its protein is CASSIVTAYGYTF.

CDR3 DNA: TGTGCCAGCAGAACGACAGGGGGCGATTCTCAGCCCCAGCATTTT. Translated, it gives CASRTTGGDSQPQHF. The chain is built from TRBV28 and TRBJ1-5; 10 bases align to TRBD1. Trimming removed 6 bases from V and 6 bases from J; junction bases left unmatched: 8. The CDR3 sequence is 15 residues long. CDR1 and CDR2 (germline): MDHEN, SYDVKM.

The chain joins TRBV27 to TRBJ1-2, with D hard to call. Trimming removed 3 bases at V and 8 bases at J, with 19 bases between. Germline lookup yields CDR1 MNHEY and CDR2 SMNVEV (reference sequence). The CDR3 covers 15 residues. CDR3 in amino acids: CASSFGLLTSQGYTF. CDR3 in DNA: TGTGCCAGCAGTTTCGGACTCTTAACTTCTCAGGGCTACACCTTC.

The rearrangement joins TRBV28 to TRBJ2-3; 7 positions match TRBD1. The germline V gene has CDR1 MDHEN and CDR2 SYDVKM. The CDR3 totals 17 residues. Trimming took 6 bases from V and 5 from J; bases not matched to a gene: 17. CDR3 residues: CASSTPQGRSGRDTQYF. As DNA, the CDR3 is TGTGCCAGCAGCACCCCACAGGGGAGATCGGGAAGAGATACGCAGTATTTT.

The chain has TRBV12-5 and TRBJ2-1, with D perhaps TRBD1 or TRBD2 (5 bases each). This CDR3 comprises 17 residues. CDR1 is LGHNT and CDR2 is FRNRAP in the germline V gene. V was pared by 1 base and J by 0 bases, with 13 bases between. The CDR3 spells CASGLGQGPLSYNEQFF. Written as DNA, the CDR3 is TGTGCTAGTGGTTTGGGCCAGGGACCACTCTCCTACAATGAGCAGTTCTTC.

This clone occurred once. J is TRBJ2-2 and V is TRBV9; tentatively, D is TRBD2 (5 bases). V was pared by 6 bases and J by 4 bases, with 16 bases between. The CDR3 is made up of 15 amino acids. The germline CDR1 and CDR2 sequences are SGDLS and YYNGEE. CDR3 loop: CASTITAGVTGELFF. The CDR3 bases are TGTGCCAGCACTATAACCGCGGGCGTCACCGGGGAGCTGTTTTTT.

The V gene is TRBV6-1, the J gene TRBJ1-2, with TRBD1 as a possible D gene (5 bases). Trimming removed 4 bases at V and 0 bases at J, with 15 bases between. CDR1 MNHNS and CDR2 SASEGT come from the germline V gene. CDR3 length: 16 amino acids. CDR3 bases: TGTGCCAGCAGTGGGGCAGGGTGGGGAGCTAACTATGGCTACACCTTC. It translates to CASSGAGWGANYGYTF.

A remark on this clone: At the DNA level, this CDR3 is encoded by other sequences in the same sample as well. The rearrangement links TRBV18 to TRBJ1-1, with 8 nucleotides matching TRBD1. The CDR3 is 14 residues long. With 3 bases clipped from V and 3 bases from J, the junction kept 3 bases outside the gene matches. Germline CDR1 and CDR2: KGHSH and LQKENI. For the CDR3, the DNA is TGTGCCAGCTCACCTCTGACAGGGGACACTGAAGCTTTCTTT. Encoded protein: CASSPLTGDTEAFF.

J is TRBJ2-3 and V is TRBV6-1; D may be TRBD2 (5 bases). The CDR3 is 13 residues long. Per germline, CDR1 MNHNS and CDR2 SASEGT. Trimming took off 6 bases at V and 6 bases at J, with 13 bases between the two ends. The CDR3 sequence: CASSDNRGDTQYF. As DNA, the CDR3 is TGTGCCAGCAGCGACAACCGCGGGGATACGCAGTATTTT.

In this sample, this clone turned up once. The same CDR3 can be traced to other DNA sequences in this sample. The chain joins TRBV4-1 to TRBJ2-2; no clear D. The CDR3 runs to 14 residues. The ends were cut back, 1 base at V and 4 bases at J, with 7 bases in the middle. Germline V CDR1 and CDR2: MGHRA, YSYEKL. CDR3 in DNA: TGCGCCAGCAGCCAAGTTTCGGGCACCGGGGAGCTGTTTTTT. Its protein product is CASSQVSGTGELFF.

J is TRBJ2-7 and V is TRBV27; 9 bases match TRBD1. J lost 1 base, V lost 6 bases, and 7 bases had no gene match. CDR1 is MNHEY and CDR2 is SMNVEV in the germline V gene (reference sequence). The CDR3 is 15 amino acids. In nucleotides, the CDR3 is TGTGCCAGCAGGGCCCCCGGGACAGGGTCCTACGAGCAGTACTTC. Its translation: CASRAPGTGSYEQYF.

With regard to this clone: The sample contains more than one DNA sequence encoding this CDR3. The V and J genes are TRBV5-1 and TRBJ1-2, with 8 bases fitting TRBD1. After removal of 0 bases from V and 2 bases from J, the junction contained 0 bases not matched to a gene. CDR1 SGHRS and CDR2 YFSETQ come from the germline V gene. The CDR3 is made up of 14 amino acids. The CDR3 DNA reads as TGCGCCAGCAGCTTGGGGGACAGGAACTATGGCTACACCTTC. Residues: CASSLGDRNYGYTF.

The rearrangement uses TRBV11-1 and TRBJ1-5, with no clear D. Trimming stripped 5 bases from V and 7 bases from J, with 12 bases between. This CDR3 has 13 amino acids. Germline V lookup: CDR1 SGHAT, CDR2 FQDESV (reference sequence). The CDR3 reads CASSLTWRQPQHF. The CDR3 DNA reads TGTGCCAGCAGCCTTACATGGCGGCAGCCCCAGCATTTT.

In its sample, this clone was seen once. This chain uses TRBV7-8 with TRBJ2-1; D is perhaps TRBD2 (5 bases). The CDR3 is made up of 14 amino acids. The germline V gene has CDR1 SGHVS and CDR2 FQNEAQ. Trimming left V 4 bases short and J 6 bases short, with 13 bases between. The CDR3 coding sequence is TGTGCCAGCAGCTCCTCCGAGGGCGTCAATGAGCAGTTCTTC. Translation gives CASSSSEGVNEQFF. Looking up the rest from reference TRBV7-8 and TRBJ2-1 gives the full variable domain: GAGVSQSPRYKVAKRGQDVALRCDPISGHVSLFWYQQALGQGPEFLTYFQNEAQLDKSGLPSDRFFAERPEGSVSTLKIQRTQQEDSAVYLCASSSSEGVNEQFFGPGTRLTVL.

V usage is TRBV28 and J usage is TRBJ2-7; TRBD2 might be the D (6 bases). V lost 1 base and J 0 bases, leaving 10 bases between the germline ends. The CDR3 contains 15 residues. Germline lookup yields CDR1 MDHEN and CDR2 SYDVKM. The CDR3 region is CASSLYRGSSYEQYF. DNA for the CDR3: TGTGCCAGCAGTTTATACCGGGGGAGCTCCTACGAGCAGTACTTC.

The rearrangement uses TRBV7-2 and TRBJ2-5; 9 bases line up with TRBD1. CDR1 is SGHTA, CDR2 FQGNSA, per germline. CDR3 length equals 18 residues. V shed 2 bases, J shed 5 bases, and the junction held 15 bases outside the gene matches. The CDR3 nucleotides are TGTGCCAGCAGCTTATTTCGTTGGCGGGACAGGGATCGTGAGACCCAGTACTTC. Translating it yields CASSLFRWRDRDRETQYF.

This clone was found once. The chain uses TRBV7-3 and TRBJ2-6; tentatively, D is TRBD2 (5 bases). In germline, CDR1 is SGHTA, CDR2 FQGTGA. The V end was cut by 5 bases, the J end by 2 bases, with 13 bases between. The CDR3 runs to 16 residues. The CDR3 sequence is CASSARGTPGANVLTF. CDR3 DNA: TGTGCCAGCAGCGCTCGGGGTACGCCTGGGGCCAACGTCCTGACTTTC. The full variable domain, rest sourced from reference TRBV7-3 and TRBJ2-6, is GAGVSQTPSNKVTEKGKYVELRCDPISGHTALYWYRQSLGQGPEFLIYFQGTGAADDSGLPNDRFFAVRPEGSVSTLKIQRTERGDSAVYLCASSARGTPGANVLTFGAGSRLTVL.

The rearrangement links TRBV18 to TRBJ2-3; TRBD1 aligns across 7 bases. The CDR3 extends over 16 amino acids. Germline V gene sequence: CDR1 KGHSH, CDR2 LQKENI. The ends lost 3 bases at V and 0 bases at J; junction bases unmatched: 6. CDR3 sequence (DNA): TGTGCCAGCTCACCGGGACAGCCCGCTAGCACAGATACGCAGTATTTT. Amino acid sequence: CASSPGQPASTDTQYF.

This clone was seen just once. V gene TRBV7-6 combines with J gene TRBJ2-3; TRBD1 is a possible D gene (6 bases). Germline V gene lookup returns CDR1 SGHVS and CDR2 FNYEAQ. The V gene lost 1 base and the J gene lost 3 bases, with 17 bases spanning the gap. This CDR3 is 17 amino acids long. The CDR3 DNA reads as TGTGCCAGCAGCTTAGGGATGCAGGGGCGGAGTACAGATACGCAGTATTTT. Translation: CASSLGMQGRSTDTQYF.

This clone turned up a few times. This CDR3 is also generated by other DNA sequences in the sample. J is TRBJ1-3 and V is TRBV28; weak D call: TRBD1 (5 bases). Trimming removed 4 bases from V and 0 bases from J, with 7 bases in between. The germline gives CDR1 MDHEN, CDR2 SYDVKM. The CDR3 length is 14 residues. The CDR3: CASSSTVSGNTIYF. DNA of the CDR3: TGTGCCAGCAGTTCGACAGTCTCTGGAAACACCATATATTTT.